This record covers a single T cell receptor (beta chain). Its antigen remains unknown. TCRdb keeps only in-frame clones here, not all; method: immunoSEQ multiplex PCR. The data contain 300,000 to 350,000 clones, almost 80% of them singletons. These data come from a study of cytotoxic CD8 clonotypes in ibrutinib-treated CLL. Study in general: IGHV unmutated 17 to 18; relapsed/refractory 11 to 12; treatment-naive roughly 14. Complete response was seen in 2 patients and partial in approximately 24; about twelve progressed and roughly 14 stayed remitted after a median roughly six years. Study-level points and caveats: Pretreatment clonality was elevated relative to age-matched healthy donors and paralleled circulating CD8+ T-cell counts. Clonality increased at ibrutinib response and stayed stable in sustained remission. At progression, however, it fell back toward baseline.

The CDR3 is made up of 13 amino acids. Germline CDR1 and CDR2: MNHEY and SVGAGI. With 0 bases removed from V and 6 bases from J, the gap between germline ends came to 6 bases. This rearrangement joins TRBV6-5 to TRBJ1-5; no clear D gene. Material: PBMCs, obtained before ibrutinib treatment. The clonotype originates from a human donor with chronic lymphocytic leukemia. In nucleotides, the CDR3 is TGTGCCAGCAGTTACTCGTATCGTCAGCCCCAGCATTTT. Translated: CASSYSYRQPQHF.